Described below is a single T cell receptor beta chain sequence and its context. The data derive from a study of blood T cell repertoires in COVID-19. This CDR3 has 13 amino acids. Trimming shortened V by 6 bases and J by 4 bases, and 12 bases separated the two germline ends. The method was immunoSEQ multiplex PCR; TCRdb's version includes in-frame clones alone and lacks a portion of them. The sample has approximately 270,000 clones, 89% seen once. The sequenced sample was peripheral blood. The TCR comes from a man aged 45-60 years with acute or convalescent COVID-19. This chain links TRBV12-3 or TRBV12-4 with TRBJ1-2; D gene ambiguous. The CDR3 is CASSRLRGYGYTF. The CDR3 DNA reads TGTGCCAGCAGCCGGCTCCGAGGCTATGGCTACACCTTC.